The present entry profiles one T cell receptor (beta chain) with its context. Its target antigen remains unknown. No base-level quality is on record; no much larger clone is a single base apart. These data come from a study of cytomegalovirus exposure and HLA in healthy donors (dated by TCRdb to the late 2010s). Notes on the research overall: In an earlier analysis of around 540 of the donors, roughly 300 Gb of sequence data and 117 million unique TCR beta sequences from 150 million to 200 million T cells were reported. Approximately 310 gigabases of sequencing data and approximately 84 million unique TCR sequences were included in an early release covering around 650 HLA-typed donors. Among the roughly 400 genotyped donors, more than 70% belonged to the genetic ancestry cluster associated with self-reported Caucasian donors. The study was designed to test whether signatures of past pathogen exposure could be identified by cataloging public T cell receptors. The T cell repertoires of some 700 subjects were profiled by immunosequencing and related to cytomegalovirus serostatus. A separate validation cohort of over a hundred different subjects was used in addition to the 666-subject first cohort. High-throughput TCR immunosequencing, statistical association of individual TCRs with disease status, and machine learning were combined to predict cytomegalovirus infection status. A later analysis re-examined previously published TCR beta repertoires from about 700 donors and added high-resolution HLA genotyping to investigate patterns of TCR occurrence. The later analysis used no new phenotypic data to find candidate immune exposures, relying instead on TCR beta sequences and their occurrence across donors. An earlier analysis of 587 of the donors used high-throughput TCR beta sequencing to judge whether each TCR beta V gene segment behaved as functional or pseudogenic. Donor age, sex, ethnicity and CMV serostatus were compiled alongside the repertoire data. Genome-wide SNP genotypes for about 65% of the roughly 670 donors were used in a later genetic analysis, which treated that subset as a discovery cohort. All discovery cohort repertoires had been generated on a single sequencing platform. HLA typing covered class I and class II loci at four-digit resolution. Typing coverage varied by locus: 629-630 donors for A, B, C, DRB1 and DQB1; approximately 560 for DQA1; around 570 for DPA1; 450 to 480 for DPB1. Because of strong linkage in the cohort, roughly five DR-DQ haplotypes were treated as single units for association and clustering. On average, roughly 250,000 unique TCR beta nucleotide sequences were sequenced per donor among about 400 genotyped donors of the cohort, with 15% to 20% of those sequences being non-productive.

The cohort was made up of roughly 670 healthy bone marrow donors. Cohort members were all nominally healthy when sampled, although unrecorded immune exposures were likely present. The donor was CMV seronegative and was included in the group of 352 seronegative cohort members. A peripheral blood sample was provided by each donor, and peripheral blood mononuclear cells were used for TCR beta sequencing. The Qiagen DNeasy Blood Extraction Kit was used to extract genomic DNA from the blood cell samples. On the study overall, not on this receptor specifically: Specific HLA alleles were associated with 15,000 to 20,000 TCR beta sequences at a false discovery rate of 0.05 in a later analysis. A later analysis found that HLA-associated TCR beta chains were more clonally expanded and had lower generation probabilities than equally common non-associated chains. Presence/absence analyses assumed roughly uniform sequencing depth across donors, an assumption that may not hold. A cluster of highly shared sequence variants was judged likely to be a technical artifact of the sequencing pipeline. For the cohort, immune exposure information was limited to CMV serostatus. In the study, some 160 TCR beta chains were listed as associated with cytomegalovirus. It was suggested by the authors that the approach could potentially be generalized to other disease states and immunological phenotypes. Some IMGT-functional V segments, including TRBV6-2 and TRBV6-3, could not be told apart with the 87-base-pair reads, so those segments were excluded. The earlier analysis of about 600 of the donors excluded about 16 rarely observed V segments, including chromosome 9 orphons, because counts were too low. When HLA alleles, especially DR and DQ, strongly co-occurred, attributing TCR associations to individual alleles was difficult. A further reported finding was that TCR beta sequences accurately predicted the HLA-A and HLA-B alleles for most subjects in the first cohort. Because some donors lacked HLA typing at each locus, the association tests relied only on the typed subset. In a later analysis, most CMV-associated TCR beta chains were found to appear HLA-restricted, with HLA associations seemingly driven largely by CMV exposure. A later genetic analysis reported fewer N-insertions in productive TCRs among donors in an Asian-associated ancestry cluster than the roughly 670-donor mean. A later analysis found that TCR association rates varied across HLA loci, with DRB1 alleles showing the most associated TCRs and HLA-C alleles the fewest. Three of the identified cytomegalovirus-associated TCR beta chains were confirmed in vitro to be specific for cytomegalovirus antigens. The cohort was sequenced for TCR beta chains only, and without alpha or paired-chain data the features that could be detected were limited. Linkage disequilibrium might explain the correlated functional status among segregating V segments, but an unknown experimental factor could not be ruled out. Most TCR sequences were seen in very few donors, while some public TCRs were found in many individuals. An association between a missense DCLRE1C variant and V-gene and J-gene trimming of TCR beta chains was found in a later genetic analysis and replicated in an independent cohort. In an earlier analysis of 587 of the donors, most TCR beta V segments appeared in productive rearrangements about 90% or about 30% of the time, broadly matching IMGT annotations. The classifier was reported to diagnose cytomegalovirus status with high specificity and sensitivity in both the original cohort and the validation cohort. In a later analysis, several top co-occurrence clusters were reported to appear linked to parvovirus B19, influenza, CMV and Epstein-Barr virus.

The junction shows trimming of 7 bases on V and 2 bases on J, plus 14 bases between the germline ends. The CDR3 contains 13 residues, cysteine and phenylalanine counted. Of all the DNA, just the CDR3 is kept, 39 bases in frame from base 1. Looking up the germline V gene yields CDR1 SQVTM and CDR2 ANQGSEA. Libraries were built with the immunoSEQ multiplex PCR assay. The multiplex PCR relied on a mix of 60 forward primers for TCR Vbeta segments and 13 reverse primers for TCR Jbeta segments. The CDR3 region of rearranged TCR beta genes was amplified from genomic DNA with a multiplex PCR assay. The Illumina HiSeq System was used to sequence the amplified TCR beta libraries as 87-base-pair reads. The authors' analysis ran thus. A later analysis counted tens of millions of unique TCR beta chains across the 550 to 700 repertoires, and roughly 9.9 million of these chains were shared by at least two donors. Raw reads were error-corrected and collapsed into unique sequences with a nearest-neighbor algorithm that merged closely related sequences to remove PCR and sequencing errors. V, D and J gene segments were assigned by aligning CDR3 sequences to IMGT reference sequences. For a sequence to be retained, a match of at least six nucleotides was required to both a V gene segment and a J gene segment. Rearrangements were classified as productive when the CDR3 lacked stop codons and remained in frame with V and J, and all other rearrangements were classified as non-productive. Following IMGT convention, CDR3 was defined as the stretch from the second conserved V-encoded cysteine up to the conserved J-encoded phenylalanine. In an earlier analysis of around 640 of the donors, sequences lacking an unambiguous match to a single V gene segment were excluded. In an earlier analysis of 587 of the donors, V segments were called functional above 56.7% productive rearrangements and were called segregating when the between-donor standard deviation exceeded 5%. A statistical classification framework was built for diagnosing cytomegalovirus status from the catalog of TCR beta chain sequences. In a later analysis, TCR nucleotide sequences were compared against IMGT/GENE-DB human TR gene sequences so that V and J genes could be assigned. A later analysis assigned CDR3 sequences and most-parsimonious VDJ recombination scenarios with the TCRdist pipeline. In a later analysis, each TCR beta chain was defined by its CDR3 amino acid sequence together with its V-gene family, and reads lacking a unique V-gene family were excluded. In a later analysis, approximately 640 highly shared, low-generation-probability nucleotide sequences were removed to address suspected cross-contamination and a sequencing artifact. For each public chain, a later analysis derived a clonal expansion index from normalized ranks of inferred template counts within each repertoire. A later analysis computed generation probabilities with a VDJ recombination model fitted to out-of-frame rearrangements, and checked the results against IGoR. In a later analysis, TCR-TCR, TCR-HLA and TCR-CMV co-occurrence was scored with hypergeometric tests, and a repertoire-size bias correction was applied to TCR pairs. A later analysis estimated false discovery rates by permuting HLA or CMV assignments 20 times. In a later analysis, co-occurring TCRs were grouped with DBSCAN, and TCRdist sequence similarity was added when clustering was performed within HLA-allele-positive subsets. For co-occurrence clustering, repertoires with fewer than 30,000 or more than 120,000 public chains were excluded, along with a handful of repertoires with anomalous nucleotide sharing. The source is immuneACCESS, and TCRdb retained only in-frame sequences with V and J called. Part of the clones is not carried over; for the studies checked, unresolved V genes explain less than half of this, and the remainder is unexplained. D and trimming were read from the DNA, whereas the V and J calls and clone size are those reported in that table. This sample is represented by roughly 73,000 clones; approximately 78% of them were singletons. The top ten constitute around 3.5% of the sample.

The source is a man aged 40-50 years in good health and CMV-seronegative. Sequencing was carried out using PBMCs. The V gene is TRBV29-1 and the J gene is TRBJ1-1, with the identity of the D gene unclear. For the CDR3, the sequence is CSAEEGTNTEAFF. Here is the DNA: TGCAGCGCCGAGGAGGGCACAAACACTGAAGCTTTCTTT.